These 18 T cell receptor beta chains were sequenced from one sample in a study of T cell responses to AZD1222 COVID-19 vaccine (dated by TCRdb to the early 2020s). Reading the label with the study, this specimen's time point is: baseline before first vaccination. Library preparation employed the immunoSEQ multiplex PCR assay. TCRdb provides this immuneACCESS table in a form limited to in-frame rearrangements. Some clones are lacking; in checked studies, under half of them reflect an unresolved V gene, and why the rest are absent is not known. The sample table holds about 92,000 clones, of which approximately 86% were seen once. The ten top clones hold around 5.8% of the sample. The specimen was peripheral blood, collected on day 0 of AZD1222 vaccination. The source is an adult in good health.

V usage is TRBV27 and J usage is TRBJ2-1, with D perhaps matching TRBD2 (6 bases). CDR1 and CDR2 (germline): MNHEY, SMNVEV (reference sequence). The V gene lost 3 bases and the J gene lost 1 base, with 10 bases spanning the gap. CDR3 size: 15 residues. CDR3 protein: CASSFGGKSYNEQFF. CDR3 nucleotides: TGTGCCAGCAGTTTCGGCGGGAAGTCCTACAATGAGCAGTTCTTC.

V is TRBV5-6 and J is TRBJ2-7, with D hard to call. V gave up 2 bases and J gave up 6 bases, with 15 bases separating them. There are 14 residues in the CDR3. Per germline, CDR1 SGHDT and CDR2 YYEEEE. CDR3 sequence: CASSLMTKTGEQYF. The CDR3 coding sequence is TGTGCCAGCAGCTTAATGACAAAAACCGGCGAGCAGTACTTC.

V and J are TRBV28 and TRBJ1-4, with TRBD1 matching over 11 bases. CDR3 length: 15 amino acids. V lost 4 bases, J lost 4 bases, and 2 bases stayed unmatched. Germline loops: CDR1 MDHEN, CDR2 SYDVKM. The CDR3 region has the DNA TGTGCCAGCAGTTCGGGGACAGGGGGTAATGAAAAACTGTTTTTT. Its translation is CASSSGTGGNEKLFF.

This rearrangement joins TRBV19 to TRBJ2-1, with 8 bases identical to TRBD1. The germline gives CDR1 LNHDA, CDR2 SQIVND (reference sequence). J gave up 4 bases and V 6 bases, and 5 bases lay outside the gene matches. CDR3 length equals 14 residues. CDR3 loop: CASSQRTGYNEQFF. The DNA of the CDR3 is TGTGCCAGTAGCCAGAGGACAGGGTACAATGAGCAGTTCTTC.

This rearrangement joins TRBV11-2 to TRBJ1-3; 7 nucleotides line up with TRBD1. The CDR3 has 15 residues. After removal of 5 bases from V and 0 bases from J, the junction contained 4 bases not matched to a gene. CDR1 and CDR2 from the germline V gene are SGHAT and FQNNGV. CDR3 bases: TGTGCCAGCAGCCGGACAGGCGCCTCTGGAAACACCATATATTTT. This translates into CASSRTGASGNTIYF.

The J gene is TRBJ2-7, the V gene TRBV6-1; 9 nucleotides line up with TRBD2. J gave up 5 bases and V 2 bases, and 7 bases lay outside the gene matches. This CDR3 comprises 15 residues. Germline CDR1 MNHNS, CDR2 SASEGT. CDR3 protein: CASSELGREGNEQYF. CDR3 DNA: TGTGCCAGCAGTGAATTGGGGCGGGAGGGAAACGAGCAGTACTTC.

This clone was picked up one time. The rearrangement uses TRBV5-6 and TRBJ1-5; 7 nucleotides align to TRBD1. CDR3 length equals 14 residues. Germline V CDR1 and CDR2: SGHDT, YYEEEE. V was pared by 4 bases and J by 8 bases, with 9 bases of the junction left unmatched. The CDR3 sequence is CASSKTGNEKPQHF. Written as DNA, the CDR3 is TGTGCCAGCAGCAAGACAGGGAATGAGAAGCCCCAGCATTTT.

As concerns this clone: A read error may account for a junction end that differs from germline. The rearrangement links TRBV2 to TRBJ2-3; 9 nucleotides line up with TRBD1. CDR1 SNHLY and CDR2 FYNNEI come from the germline V gene. The CDR3 covers 14 residues. The CDR3 loop reads CASSAGTGFSTPYF. The CDR3 DNA is TGTGCCAGCAGTGCTGGGACAGGGTTTTCCACGCCGTATTTT.

The genes are TRBV5-1 and TRBJ2-1; 15 nucleotides align to TRBD2. J gave up 4 bases and V 4 bases, and 3 bases lay outside the gene matches. Germline V gene data show CDR1 as SGHRS and CDR2 as YFSETQ. This CDR3 has 16 amino acids. DNA for the CDR3: TGCGCCAGCAGCACGGGACTAGCGGGAGGTTACAATGAGCAGTTCTTC. Residues: CASSTGLAGGYNEQFF.

J is TRBJ2-7 and V is TRBV11-2; TRBD1 matches 8 bases. Germline lookup yields CDR1 SGHAT and CDR2 FQNNGV. The CDR3 is 14 residues long. The J segment lost 4 bases and the V segment lost 0 bases, leaving 2 bases of the junction unmatched. CDR3 sequence (DNA): TGTGCCAGCAGCTTAGACAGGGGGCGTTACGAGCAGTACTTC. Amino acid sequence: CASSLDRGRYEQYF.

The V call is TRBV11-2, the J call TRBJ1-5, with D hard to call. Deletions cut 5 bases from V and 0 bases from J, with 14 bases between. Germline CDR1 is SGHAT and CDR2 is FQNNGV. This CDR3 contains 16 residues. The CDR3 sequence: CASSPRADTSNQPQHF. Written as DNA, the CDR3 is TGTGCCAGCAGCCCTCGGGCAGATACTAGCAATCAGCCCCAGCATTTT.

In nucleotides, the CDR3 is TGTGCCAGCTCACCCAACAGGGGACAGGGGCGTAGTGAGCAGTTCTTC. This codes for CASSPNRGQGRSEQFF. The chain carries TRBV18 and TRBJ2-1, with 10 positions matching TRBD1. The CDR3 length is 16 residues. The ends lost 3 bases at V and 9 bases at J; junction bases unmatched: 11. Looked up from germline, CDR1 is KGHSH and CDR2 is LQKENI.

This clone was picked up one time. The rearrangement joins TRBV30 to TRBJ2-2; unclear D gene. The CDR3 has 10 residues. With 2 bases removed from V and 5 bases from J, the gap between germline ends came to 0 bases. CDR1 GTSNPN and CDR2 SVGIG come from the germline V gene (reference sequence). The CDR3 loop is CAWSTGELFF. CDR3 in DNA: TGTGCCTGGAGTACCGGGGAGCTGTTTTTT.

This chain connects TRBV7-9 to TRBJ1-3, with D uncertain. There are 14 residues in the CDR3. Germline values: CDR1 SEHNR, CDR2 FQNEAQ (reference sequence). V was pared by 5 bases and J by 11 bases, with 19 bases between. The CDR3 loop is CASSRGLADSPIYF. Here the CDR3 DNA reads TGTGCCAGCAGCCGAGGACTGGCGGACTCCCCCATATATTTT.

CDR3 sequence: CASSLTPVAGDTQYF. DNA for the CDR3: TGTGCCAGCAGCTTAACGCCGGTGGCAGGCGATACGCAGTATTTT. The chain combines TRBV7-3 with TRBJ2-3, with unresolved D. The CDR3 has 15 amino acids. With 0 bases removed from V and 6 bases from J, the gap between germline ends came to 13 bases. Looked up from germline, CDR1 is SGHTA and CDR2 is FQGTGA.

V and J are TRBV7-3 and TRBJ2-2; D might be TRBD2 (6 bases). The CDR3 runs to 14 residues. Germline assignment: CDR1 SGHTA and CDR2 FQGTGA. Trimming cost V 2 bases and J 4 bases, with 8 bases left between them. DNA for the CDR3: TGTGCCAGCAGCTTAGACGGGAGCACCGGGGAGCTGTTTTTT. This translates into CASSLDGSTGELFF.

This clone has only one observation. The J gene is TRBJ2-7, the V gene TRBV5-1; tentative D call: TRBD1 (5 bases). V lost 4 bases and J 2 bases, leaving 13 bases between the germline ends. CDR1 SGHRS and CDR2 YFSETQ come from the germline V gene. There are 14 residues in the CDR3. DNA for the CDR3: TGCGCCAGCAGCGTGTCAGGGTCAACCTACGAGCAGTACTTC. Its protein is CASSVSGSTYEQYF.

V and J are TRBV19 and TRBJ1-1; D is unclear. This CDR3 has 12 residues. Trimming left V 7 bases short and J 2 bases short, with 8 bases between. Germline CDR1 LNHDA, CDR2 SQIVND (reference sequence). The CDR3 bases are TGTGCCAGTACTGGGTATAACACTGAAGCTTTCTTT. Translating gives CASTGYNTEAFF.